A single T cell receptor beta chain is shown here with its context. Its specificity is unknown. The source of the sample is a study of T cell responses to AZD1222 COVID-19 vaccine. General study results and limits: There were repertoire samples only from the period after the peak T cell response.

V lost 8 bases and J lost 4; bases outside the gene matches: 6. The CDR3 covers 14 residues. CDR1 is SGHNT and CDR2 is YENEEA in the germline V gene. Assay: immunoSEQ multiplex PCR; the TCRdb copy retains only in-frame clones and omits some. The table shows roughly 130,000 clones, with about 90% occurring only once. The rearrangement joins TRBV11-3 to TRBJ2-2; 8 nucleotides line up with TRBD1. This receptor was taken from an adult in good health. Material: peripheral blood, obtained on day 0 of AZD1222 vaccination. For the CDR3, the DNA is TGTGCCAGCTCGTGGACAGGGAGCACCGGGGAGCTGTTTTTT. Translating gives CASSWTGSTGELFF.